These 24 T cell receptor beta chains originate from one sample sequenced in a study of T cells expressing NK-cell markers. TCRdb re-called the 5' RACE reads; one entry per CDR3 protein, DNA not given. Its clone listing holds 500,000 to 700,000 distinct CDR3 sequences. Sequenced material: blood T cells: a sorted CD56 or NKG2C T cell subset, CD4+ or CD8+ T cells, or bulk PBMC T cells (not recorded which). The receptors shown here come from a man between 18 and 29 years old in good health.

The chain uses TRBV5-1 and TRBJ1-6; TCRdb reports TRBD1, a call that lacks DNA to check it against. The germline CDR1 and CDR2 sequences are SGHRS and YFSETQ. The CDR3 sequence is 16 residues long. The chain's CDR3 is CASSPGDRDGISPLHF.

The gene calls are TRBV12-3 or TRBV12-4 and TRBJ2-1; without DNA, the TCRdb call of TRBD2 cannot be checked. The CDR3 has 13 residues. This CDR3 is CASSAGLAVEQFF.

The genes are TRBV5-1 and TRBJ2-1; the TCRdb call, TRBD2, lacks DNA for checking. In germline, CDR1 is SGHRS, CDR2 YFSETQ. CDR3 length equals 17 residues. This chain's CDR3 is CASSLAASSGSYNEQFF.

The chain has TRBV6-2 or TRBV6-3 and TRBJ2-5; absent DNA, TCRdb's TRBD2 call cannot be checked. This CDR3 is 16 amino acids long. Per the germline V gene, CDR1 is MNHEY and CDR2 is SVGEGT. CDR3 amino acids: CASRPGLAGAKETQYF.

The V call is TRBV5-1, the J call TRBJ2-1; TCRdb's D call of TRBD2 is untestable without DNA. The CDR3 is 17 amino acids. CDR1 and CDR2 (germline): SGHRS, YFSETQ. CDR3 residues: CASSLVGGTATRDEQFF.

The chain uses TRBV12-3 or TRBV12-4 and TRBJ2-1; TCRdb reports TRBD2, a call that lacks DNA to check it against. This CDR3 contains 16 residues. The CDR3 protein is CASSFQFMGGGNEQFF.

This chain connects TRBV15 to TRBJ2-2; the TRBD1 assignment by TCRdb is unverifiable without DNA. CDR1 is LNHNV, CDR2 YYDKDF, per germline (reference sequence). This CDR3 is built from 15 residues. CDR3 protein: CATSRERGRAGELFF. The full variable domain, completed using reference TRBV15 and TRBJ2-2, is DAMVIQNPRYQVTQFGKPVTLSCSQTLNHNVMYWYQQKSSQAPKLLFHYYDKDFNNEADTPDNFQSRRPNTSFCFLDIRSPGLGDTAMYLCATSRERGRAGELFFGEGSRLTVL.

The chain joins TRBV5-5 to TRBJ2-1; with no DNA, the TCRdb D assignment of TRBD2 cannot be verified. Germline V lookup: CDR1 SGHKS, CDR2 YYEKEE (reference sequence). The CDR3 runs to 13 residues. CDR3 protein: CASSLRTKNEQFF.

The chain recombines TRBV4-2 with TRBJ2-3; TCRdb outputs TRBD1, but without DNA this stays unchecked. The V gene's germline CDR1 is LGHNA and CDR2 YNFKEQ. This CDR3 comprises 16 residues. The CDR3 loop reads CASSQEQGLSTDTQYF.

V and J are TRBV11-2 and TRBJ2-7; TCRdb's D call of TRBD2 is untestable without DNA. This CDR3 comprises 14 residues. Germline-derived CDR1 and CDR2 are SGHAT and FQNNGV. CDR3 residues: CASSLVGLAREQYF.

V is TRBV12-3 or TRBV12-4 and J is TRBJ1-5. This CDR3 has 13 amino acids. CDR3 protein: CASSFSQNQPQHF.

V gene TRBV15 combines with J gene TRBJ2-6; the TCRdb call, TRBD1, lacks DNA for checking. Germline V CDR1 and CDR2: LNHNV, YYDKDF (reference sequence). The CDR3 contains 18 residues. CDR3 protein: CATSPGGGRGSGANVLTF.

V and J are TRBV29-1 and TRBJ2-3; as DNA is missing, the TRBD1 call by TCRdb cannot be tested. Germline CDR1 and CDR2: SQVTM and ANQGSEA. The CDR3 length is 14 residues. The chain's CDR3 is CSGATGGGTDTQYF.

The V gene is TRBV28, the J gene TRBJ1-1; TCRdb reports TRBD1, a call that lacks DNA to check it against. The CDR3 is 15 amino acids. The V gene's germline CDR1 is MDHEN and CDR2 SYDVKM. The CDR3: CASSHFQGANTEAFF.

The chain uses TRBV20-1 and TRBJ2-6. The CDR3 is 16 residues long. Per germline, CDR1 DFQATT and CDR2 SNEGSKA (reference sequence). The chain's CDR3 is CSAKSVSATGANVLTF.

V gene TRBV24-1 combines with J gene TRBJ2-3; TCRdb reports TRBD1, a call that lacks DNA to check it against. The CDR3 totals 16 residues. CDR1 and CDR2 (germline): KGHDR, SFDVKD. The CDR3 sequence: CATSDFRDGSTDTQYF.

V gene TRBV24-1 combines with J gene TRBJ2-1; TCRdb reports TRBD1, a call that lacks DNA to check it against. This CDR3 comprises 16 residues. Germline V gene sequence: CDR1 KGHDR, CDR2 SFDVKD. CDR3 amino acids: CATSAMGGSPYNEQFF.

The chain combines TRBV4-2 with TRBJ2-7; TCRdb names TRBD1, which stays unverified in the absence of DNA. Germline CDR1 is LGHNA and CDR2 is YNFKEQ. The CDR3 totals 15 residues. The CDR3 here is CASSQEGRQVGEQYF.

The chain employs TRBV7-6 and TRBJ2-3. The CDR3 runs to 16 residues. CDR1 is SGHVS, CDR2 FNYEAQ, per germline. CDR3 protein: CASSLAETSSTDTQYF.

The rearrangement links TRBV7-8 to TRBJ2-3; TCRdb's D call of TRBD2 is untestable without DNA. Germline-derived CDR1 and CDR2 are SGHVS and FQNEAQ. The CDR3 is 16 amino acids. This CDR3 is CASSGVAGGGADTQYF.

The CDR3 loop reads CASSLAEGAEEQFF. The chain links TRBV12-3 or TRBV12-4 to TRBJ2-1; TCRdb proposes TRBD1, but this gene call is untestable without DNA. The CDR3 runs 14 residues.

This rearrangement joins TRBV7-7 to TRBJ2-5; TCRdb reports TRBD1, a call that lacks DNA to check it against. The CDR3 spans 13 residues. Germline values: CDR1 SSHAT, CDR2 FNYEAQ (reference sequence). CDR3 in amino acids: CASSVLGQWTQYF.

CDR3 protein: CASSVDGGETDTQYF. The chain uses TRBV9 and TRBJ2-3; TCRdb's D call, TRBD1, is unchecked because there is no DNA. CDR3 length equals 15 residues. Germline V gives CDR1 SGDLS, CDR2 YYNGEE.

The chain has TRBV10-3 and TRBJ2-4; TCRdb's D call of TRBD2 is untestable without DNA. The V gene's germline CDR1 is ENHRY and CDR2 SYGVKD. CDR3 length equals 13 residues. CDR3 loop: CAISESLSGSQDF.